This paragraph covers one T cell receptor beta chain sequence. Its antigen is unidentified. In the original processing: For papillary thyroid cancer, a distant-metastasis classifier was constructed from CDR3 differences observed across clinicopathological groups. MiXCR re-clonotyped the PCR reads for TCRdb. The V and J calls come from TCRdb's annotation, not from the publication. The data contain some 17,000 clones, 25% to 30% of them singletons. This record comes from a study of metastatic and nonmetastatic thyroid tumors. At the level of the study: Repertoires of blood and of tissue (tumor or nodule) from malignant and benign thyroid patients were compared.

Overall study findings and caveats: Reported TCR beta diversity, measured in blood and tumor, was significantly higher for malignant thyroid tumors than for benign nodules.

Treatment of any kind had been given to no patient before thyroid surgery. The sample comprised adjacent normal tissue. This TCR came from a female donor with papillary thyroid cancer or a benign thyroid nodule (not recorded which). Some clones in this sample may be carry-over from other donors' samples.

The CDR3 DNA reads as TGTGCCTGGAGTGTATCGGGGGCCATAGGGACCGGGGAGCTGTTTTTT. Its protein is CAWSVSGAIGTGELFF. The genes are TRBV30 and TRBJ2-2; either TRBD1 or TRBD2 may fit D (6 bases each). Deletions cut 0 bases from V and 5 bases from J, with 16 bases between. The CDR3 spans 16 residues. Germline V gene data show CDR1 as GTSNPN and CDR2 as SVGIG (reference sequence).